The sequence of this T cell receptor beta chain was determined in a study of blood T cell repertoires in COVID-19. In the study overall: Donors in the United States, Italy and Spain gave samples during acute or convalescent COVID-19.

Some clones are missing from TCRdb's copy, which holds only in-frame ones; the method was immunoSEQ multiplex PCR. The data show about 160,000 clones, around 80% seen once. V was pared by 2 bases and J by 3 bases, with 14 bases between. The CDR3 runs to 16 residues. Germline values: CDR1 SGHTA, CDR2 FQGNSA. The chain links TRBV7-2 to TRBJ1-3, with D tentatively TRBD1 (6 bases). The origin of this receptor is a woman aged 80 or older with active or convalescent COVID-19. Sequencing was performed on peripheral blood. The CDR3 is CASSLIAGAGGNTIYF. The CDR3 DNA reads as TGTGCCAGCAGCTTAATAGCAGGGGCTGGTGGAAACACCATATATTTT.